The 21 T cell receptor beta chains listed next were all sequenced from one sample in a study of beta chain features in type 1 diabetes. Study conclusions and caveats: Shortening of TCRB CDR3s, moderate but significant, appeared in all four CD4+ subsets of Type 1 diabetes patients.

No antigen has been assigned to these receptors. The sequenced template was cDNA made from the entire isolated RNA. Assay: immunoSEQ multiplex PCR; the TCRdb copy retains only in-frame clones and omits some. The table has some 190,000 clones, around 7.9% seen once. The sequencing input was central memory CD4+ T cells from blood. Receptor source: a man between 18 and 35 years old with type 1 diabetes.

This clone was seen only a few times. V gene TRBV15 combines with J gene TRBJ2-7; D may be TRBD1 (6 bases). Trimming took off 5 bases at V and 0 bases at J, with 17 bases between the two ends. Germline lookup yields CDR1 LNHNV and CDR2 YYDKDF (reference sequence). This CDR3 has 16 amino acids. This CDR3 reads CATSPPPGQYSYEQYF. CDR3 DNA sequence: TGTGCCACCAGCCCCCCTCCCGGACAGTACTCCTACGAGCAGTACTTC.

This clone was counted a few times. The chain couples TRBV28 to TRBJ2-5; no definite D call. CDR1 MDHEN and CDR2 SYDVKM come from the germline V gene. The CDR3 totals 11 residues. The germline V and J ends were trimmed by 5 bases and 2 bases, with 3 bases remaining between them. The CDR3 is CASSTQETQYF. CDR3 nucleotides: TGTGCCAGCAGTACACAAGAGACCCAGTACTTC.

A few counts support this clone. The chain carries TRBV6-5 and TRBJ2-7; the match to TRBD2 covers 7 bases. CDR3 length: 14 residues. Germline V lookup: CDR1 MNHEY, CDR2 SVGAGI. V lost 6 bases and J lost 6; bases outside the gene matches: 11. CDR3 in DNA: TGTGCCAGCAGCCCCAGATCGGGGGGAATCGAGCAGTACTTC. Amino acid sequence: CASSPRSGGIEQYF.

The chain recombines TRBV6-5 with TRBJ2-5; D unresolved. Germline V CDR1 and CDR2: MNHEY, SVGAGI. The CDR3 length is 12 residues. Trimming left V 5 bases short and J 8 bases short, with 12 bases between. The DNA of the CDR3 is TGTGCCAGCAGTATCTCTGCAGGAACCCAGTACTTC. Residues: CASSISAGTQYF.

This chain joins TRBV2 and TRBJ2-2; D is possibly TRBD2 (5 bases). V was pared by 6 bases and J by 3 bases, with 11 bases between. This CDR3 has 14 residues. The germline V gene has CDR1 SNHLY and CDR2 FYNNEI. CDR3 sequence reads: CASRLVAYTGELFF. The CDR3 DNA follows: TGTGCCAGCAGACTAGTCGCGTACACCGGGGAGCTGTTTTTT.

This rearrangement joins TRBV5-6 to TRBJ2-5; D perhaps matches TRBD1 (6 bases). The CDR3 covers 15 residues. Deletions cut 0 bases from V and 7 bases from J, with 16 bases between. CDR1 and CDR2 from the germline V gene are SGHDT and YYEEEE. In nucleotides, the CDR3 is TGTGCCAGCAGCTTGGGGGGGCCGTTGGTCGGGACCCAGTACTTC. It translates to CASSLGGPLVGTQYF.

The chain carries TRBV18 and TRBJ1-1; 10 bases align to TRBD1. The CDR3 runs 18 residues. The J segment lost 2 bases and the V segment lost 5 bases, leaving 14 bases of the junction unmatched. Germline-derived CDR1 and CDR2 are KGHSH and LQKENI. The chain's CDR3 is CASSILGTGARSNTEAFF. CDR3 nucleotides: TGTGCCAGCTCAATCCTCGGGACAGGGGCTCGGAGTAACACTGAAGCTTTCTTT.

V and J are TRBV25-1 and TRBJ1-5; D ambiguous. Germline V gene sequence: CDR1 MGHDK, CDR2 SYGVNS. The CDR3 covers 14 residues. V was shortened by 1 base and J by 5 bases, with 9 bases between the two germline ends. In nucleotides, the CDR3 is TGTGCCAGCAGTGAATTAGGCGGTGATCAGCCCCAGCATTTT. Translating gives CASSELGGDQPQHF.

This clone came up many times. This chain connects TRBV29-1 to TRBJ1-5, with 10 bases matching TRBD1. Germline CDR1 SQVTM, CDR2 ANQGSEA. The CDR3 length is 13 residues. V lost 4 bases, J lost 6 bases, and 3 bases stayed unmatched. CDR3 coding DNA: TGCAGCGTTGGACAGGGGGCAAGTCAGCCCCAGCATTTT. Translation: CSVGQGASQPQHF.

The CDR3 DNA follows: TGCGCCAGCAGCTTGGCTGGGCCTGGGGAGACCCAGTACTTC. It specifies CASSLAGPGETQYF. V and J are TRBV5-1 and TRBJ2-5; D unresolved. The CDR3 has 14 amino acids. The germline gives CDR1 SGHRS, CDR2 YFSETQ. The germline V and J ends were trimmed by 0 bases and 5 bases, with 11 bases remaining between them.

This clone was seen only a few times. The genes are TRBV19 and TRBJ2-3; no clear D. Germline V gene sequence: CDR1 LNHDA, CDR2 SQIVND (reference sequence). This CDR3 is built from 14 residues. The V and J ends lost 5 bases and 0 bases respectively, with 9 bases between them. DNA for the CDR3: TGTGCCAGTAGTCGAGACTTCAGCACAGATACGCAGTATTTT. Translated, it gives CASSRDFSTDTQYF.

The rearrangement joins TRBV2 to TRBJ1-2; 9 positions agree with TRBD1. V lost 4 bases to trimming and J lost 6 bases; unmatched junction nucleotides: 6. Germline V gene data show CDR1 as SNHLY and CDR2 as FYNNEI. The length of the CDR3 is 14 residues. This chain's CDR3 is CASSVRTGADGYTF. The CDR3 region has the DNA TGTGCCAGCAGTGTAAGGACAGGGGCGGATGGCTACACCTTC.

This clone was counted only a few times. This chain uses TRBV30 with TRBJ2-5; 10 nucleotides line up with TRBD2. Trimming at V came to 0 bases and at J to 4 bases, leaving 5 bases not matched to a gene. This CDR3 contains 15 residues. Germline CDR1 GTSNPN, CDR2 SVGIG (reference sequence). CDR3 region: CAWSVSGGVSETQYF. The DNA of the CDR3 is TGTGCCTGGAGTGTAAGCGGGGGGGTCTCAGAGACCCAGTACTTC.

This clone was observed a few times. The rearrangement uses TRBV27 and TRBJ2-7, with 9 bases identical to TRBD1. Germline V lookup: CDR1 MNHEY, CDR2 SMNVEV (reference sequence). The junction had 7 bases not matched to a gene; V was cut back by 2 bases and J by 5 bases. The CDR3 is 15 amino acids. As DNA, the CDR3 is TGTGCCAGCAGTTTAAGGGGGACAGGGTTTCACGAGCAGTACTTC. Translation gives CASSLRGTGFHEQYF.

This clone occurred a few times. This sequence joins TRBV30 and TRBJ2-3; possible D gene TRBD2, 6 bases. This CDR3 spans 14 amino acids. V shed 5 bases and J shed 3 bases, with 15 bases lying between them. The germline V gene has CDR1 GTSNPN and CDR2 SVGIG (reference sequence). This CDR3 reads CAWRRDSLTDTQYF. DNA of the CDR3: TGTGCCTGGCGACGGGACTCATTGACAGATACGCAGTATTTT.

The chain carries TRBV4-1 and TRBJ2-7; TRBD2 aligns across 9 bases. V was pared by 4 bases and J by 2 bases, with 6 bases of the junction left unmatched. This CDR3 has 15 residues. Germline lookup yields CDR1 MGHRA and CDR2 YSYEKL. The CDR3 reads CASSLATSGPYEQYF. CDR3 coding DNA: TGCGCCAGCAGCCTCGCGACTAGCGGCCCCTACGAGCAGTACTTC.

This clone was counted only a few times. This sequence joins TRBV9 and TRBJ2-5; TRBD2 matches at 9 bases. The CDR3 has 16 residues. V lost 0 bases, J lost 5 bases, and 8 bases stayed unmatched. CDR1 and CDR2 from the germline V gene are SGDLS and YYNGEE. CDR3 amino acids: CASSVVLSGGVETQYF. The CDR3 coding sequence is TGTGCCAGCAGCGTAGTACTTAGCGGGGGTGTTGAGACCCAGTACTTC.

This clone was counted only a few times. V is TRBV30 and J is TRBJ2-5; tentatively, D is TRBD2 (7 bases). The germline V and J ends were trimmed by 3 bases and 1 base, with 12 bases remaining between them. The germline V gene has CDR1 GTSNPN and CDR2 SVGIG (reference sequence). The CDR3 has 14 residues. This chain's CDR3 is CAWRPRGAQETQYF. The CDR3 region has the DNA TGTGCCTGGAGGCCCCGGGGGGCCCAAGAGACCCAGTACTTC.

The sample holds many counts of this clone. J is TRBJ2-4 and V is TRBV28; TRBD1 matches 7 bases. The junction had 3 bases not matched to a gene; V was cut back by 6 bases and J by 1 base. This CDR3 is 14 amino acids long. Per germline, CDR1 MDHEN and CDR2 SYDVKM. The CDR3 here is CASRSRGAKNIQYF. In DNA, the CDR3 is TGTGCCAGCAGGTCCAGGGGGGCCAAAAACATTCAGTACTTC.

This clone has just a few counts. The chain is built from TRBV14 and TRBJ2-1; tentatively, D is TRBD2 (6 bases). Germline V gene data show CDR1 as SGHDN and CDR2 as FVKESK. Trimming took 4 bases from V and 1 from J, leaving 8 bases between them. The CDR3 covers 14 residues. The CDR3 reads CASSPGTSYNEQFF. For the CDR3, the DNA is TGTGCCAGCAGCCCCGGGACTTCCTACAATGAGCAGTTCTTC.

This chain joins TRBV5-4 and TRBJ2-3; 7 nucleotides line up with TRBD1. The V segment lost 4 bases and the J segment 6 bases; nucleotides outside the gene matches: 8. CDR1 is SGHNT, CDR2 YYREEE, per germline (reference sequence). The CDR3 has 14 residues. CDR3 residues: CASSPGQLLDTQYF. The CDR3 DNA reads TGTGCCAGCAGCCCGGGACAGCTGCTGGATACGCAGTATTTT.